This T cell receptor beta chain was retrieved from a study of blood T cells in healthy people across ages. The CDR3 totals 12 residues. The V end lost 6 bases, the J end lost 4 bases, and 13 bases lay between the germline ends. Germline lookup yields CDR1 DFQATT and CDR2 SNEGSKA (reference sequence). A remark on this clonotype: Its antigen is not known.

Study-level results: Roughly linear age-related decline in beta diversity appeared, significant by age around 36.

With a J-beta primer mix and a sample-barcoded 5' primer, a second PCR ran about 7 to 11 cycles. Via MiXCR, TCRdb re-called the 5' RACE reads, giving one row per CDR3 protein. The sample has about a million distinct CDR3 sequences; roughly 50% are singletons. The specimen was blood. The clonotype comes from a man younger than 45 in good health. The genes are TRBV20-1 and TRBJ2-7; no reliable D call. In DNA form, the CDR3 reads TGCAGTGCCCCCGAGGTTAATTACGAGCAGTACTTC. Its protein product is CSAPEVNYEQYF.